This TCR beta chain was found in a study of blood T cell repertoires in COVID-19 (dated by TCRdb to the early 2020s). Study-wide context: Samples from collaborators originated in the United States, Italy and Spain and spanned both the acute and convalescent phases of COVID-19. The samples were drawn from two sources: the first 160 participants of the ongoing ImmuneRACE study, and 1,200 or so subjects contributed by 6 global collaborators. A de-identified subject ID, COVID-19 status, age in years and sex were almost always included in the sample metadata. Deeply sampled blood TCRbeta repertoires from subjects exposed to, actively infected with, or recovered from COVID-19 were included in the dataset. Where available, HLA class I and class II types were taken from metadata supplied by the sample provider and were not determined by assay-based typing. The prospective study material was composed of cDNA or gDNA derived from T cells, B-cell-depleted T cells, or PBMCs. The repertoires were made available in a free public database intended to serve as a resource for research on the immune response to SARS-CoV-2. What the work shows at the level of the full study, not this receptor alone: The quantity of clinical and demographic metadata differed by source and by participant and was supplied without curation.

TCRbeta CDR3 regions were amplified from genomic DNA using the immunoSEQ Assay, a bias-controlled multiplex PCR. The study's own analysis went as follows. The number of nucleated cells in each sample was estimated from the amplification of reference gene primers within the assay. To quantify the absolute abundance of each unique TCRbeta CDR3 rearrangement, sequence reads were collapsed and filtered. For each sample, productive Simpson clonality was calculated by taking the square root of Simpson's diversity index across productive rearrangements. TCRdb obtained this table from immuneACCESS and retained in-frame rearrangements with V and J assigned. These tables miss some clones; where compared with another copy, unresolved V genes account for less than half of the shortfall, and the remainder is unexplained. V, J and clone size are those of that table, while D and trimming were read from the DNA. This sample is represented by a few hundred thousand clones; 88% of them were singletons. In total, the top ten clones hold 0.99% of the sample.

Samples from volunteer blood donors who had recovered from COVID-19 were contributed by a second Seattle source. Whole blood was collected in K2EDTA tubes by collaborating institutions according to the institutions' own protocols. For TCRbeta analysis, collaborators shipped samples in one of three forms: frozen whole blood, isolated PBMCs, or DNA extracted from either of those sample types. Germline trimming: 3 bases from V, 5 bases from J; junction bases outside gene matches: 4. From the germline V gene (reference sequence), CDR1 is LNHNV and CDR2 is YYDKDF. Measured from the cysteine to the phenylalanine, the CDR3 is 15 residues long. Here the CDR3 DNA is all that survives: 45 bases in frame from base 1. A remark on this clone: The antigen it recognizes is unknown. The sample holds no much larger clone one base away, and base qualities are not on file.

The specimen sequenced was peripheral blood. The source is a woman between 35 and 50 years old who had recovered from COVID-19. The chain uses TRBV15 and TRBJ2-3, with 11 central nucleotides matching TRBD1. The nucleotide sequence reads TGTGCCACCAGCAGGCCGGGACAGGGGGGAGATACGCAGTATTTT. Translated, it gives CATSRPGQGGDTQYF.